These T cell receptor beta chains were read from a single sample in a study of molecular identifiers for immune sequencing clone quantification. MiXCR, run by TCRdb on the PCR reads, gives a single entry per CDR3 protein. The table has nearly 55,000 distinct CDR3 sequences, roughly a third seen once; the top ten hold 3.5% to 4%. Sequenced: naive CD8+ T cells from blood, with Jurkat cell RNA spiked in. The receptors were gathered from a human donor in good health. Some libraries in this study had Jurkat cell RNA spiked in. The CDR3 runs from the conserved cysteine through the conserved F or W. The order of the fields is V gene, clone size, J gene, D gene, CDR3 DNA, CDR3 protein. A D gene is named only where the DNA matches it firmly. Only some rows state a clone size, as once, few, many or a class for expanded clones.

TRBV27,NA,TRBJ2-2,TRBD2,TGTGCCAGCAGCGCGGGAGTAGGCACCGGGGAGCTGCTTTTT,CASSAGVGTGELLF
TRBV29-1,few,TRBJ2-5,TRBD1,TGCAGCGTTGTGAGGGACAGGGAGACCCAGTACTTC,CSVVRDRETQYF
TRBV20-1,many,TRBJ2-2,NA,TGCAGTGCTAGAGATTCGAGGGTAACGAACACCGGGGAGCTGTTTTTT,CSARDSRVTNTGELFF
TRBV5-6,many,TRBJ2-7,NA,TGTGCCAGCAGCTTGGGGGCCCGACTCTACGAGCAGTACTTC,CASSLGARLYEQYF
TRBV28,NA,TRBJ2-5,TRBD1,TGTGCCAGCAGCCTTAGGAGACAGGGCTTTGAGGAGACCCTGTACTTC,CASSLRRQGFEETLYF
TRBV24-1,few,TRBJ2-5,NA,TGTGCCACCAGTGATTTGCAGGGTCCAGAGACCCAGTACTTC,CATSDLQGPETQYF
TRBV28,NA,TRBJ1-6,NA,TGTGCCAGCAGCGTCGTGTTGCCCTATAATTCACCCCTCCACTTT,CASSVVLPYNSPLHF
TRBV28,many,TRBJ2-7,NA,TGTGCCATTGCACAGGGCGCCTACGAGCAGTACTTC,CAIAQGAYEQYF
TRBV7-9,NA,TRBJ1-4,NA,TGTGCCAGCGAAGGTCGGGCTGAAAAACTGTTTTTT,CASEGRAEKLFF
TRBV7-2,NA,TRBJ2-1,TRBD1,TGTGCCAGCAGCTTAGGTAGGGGGCCTGGGGAGCAGTTCTTC,CASSLGRGPGEQFF
TRBV6-6,many,TRBJ2-2,NA,TGTGCCAGCAGTCCCGCGGTCGAGCTGTTTTTT,CASSPAVELFF
TRBV27,NA,TRBJ2-7,TRBD1,TGTGCCAGCAGGGGGACAGGGTTCGAGCAGTGCTTC,CASRGTGFEQCF
TRBV4-2,NA,TRBJ1-1,NA,TGTGCCAGCAGCCAAGGGGGAGTGAACACTGAAGCTTTCTTT,CASSQGGVNTEAFF
TRBV28,NA,TRBJ2-1,TRBD1,TGTGCCAGCTGTTACCGACAGGGGGGAGATGAGCAGTTCTTC,CASCYRQGGDEQFF
TRBV7-2,many,TRBJ1-1,TRBD1,TGTGCCAGCAGCTTGGGGACAGGGGCCACGAACACTGAAGCTTTCTTT,CASSLGTGATNTEAFF
TRBV7-6,NA,TRBJ2-5,NA,TGTGCCAGCAGCTTAAGCCCTGGAGTAGAGACCCAGTACTTC,CASSLSPGVETQYF
TRBV3-1,NA,TRBJ1-4,TRBD1,TGTGCCAGCAGCCCTATGGGAGCGGGACAGCTGAATGAAAAACTGTTTTTT,CASSPMGAGQLNEKLFF
TRBV5-6,many,TRBJ2-7,NA,TGTGCCAGCAGATTTGGGGCCAGTGGCGGGCAGTACTTC,CASRFGASGGQYF
TRBV5-4,few,TRBJ2-1,TRBD2,TGTGCCAGCAGCCCAAGGCTAGCGGGATCCCATGAGCAGTTCTTC,CASSPRLAGSHEQFF
TRBV6-4,few,TRBJ2-1,TRBD2,TGTGCCAGCAGTGAAGAAGGCGAGACTAGCGGATGGAATGAGCAGTTCTTC,CASSEEGETSGWNEQFF
TRBV20-1,many,TRBJ2-3,TRBD2,TGCAGTGCAAAAGAGGGGCGGGAGACAGATACGCAGTATTTT,CSAKEGRETDTQYF
TRBV23-1,many,TRBJ2-5,TRBD1,TGCGCCAGCAGTCATTTCCGGGACAGGGTACGGAAGACCCAGTACTTC,CASSHFRDRVRKTQYF
TRBV6-1,NA,TRBJ1-1,NA,TGTGCCAGCAGCCACGACGTTAACACTGAAGCTTTCTTT,CASSHDVNTEAFF
TRBV2,NA,TRBJ2-1,TRBD2,TGTGCCACCCTCGGGACTAGCGGGGTGGGGTGGAATGAGCAGTTCTTC,CATLGTSGVGWNEQFF
TRBV4-3,NA,TRBJ2-7,TRBD2,TGCGCCAGCAGCCCGGCTGCTGCGGGAGGACCCTACGAGCAGTACTTC,CASSPAAAGGPYEQYF
TRBV7-9,NA,TRBJ2-3,TRBD2,TGTGCCAGCACCGCGACTAGCGGGAGGAGCGGAGATACGCAGTATTTT,CASTATSGRSGDTQYF
TRBV2,many,TRBJ1-2,NA,TGTGCCAGCAGTGAAGAACTGAACTATGGCTACACCTTC,CASSEELNYGYTF
TRBV28,few,TRBJ2-7,NA,TGTGGGGTGGGTGAGAGCTCCTACGAGCAGTACTTC,CGVGESSYEQYF
TRBV11-2,NA,TRBJ2-7,NA,TGTGCCAGCAGCGTCAGCGGTCCTAGCTCCTACGAGCAGTACTTC,CASSVSGPSSYEQYF
TRBV12-3/TRBV12-4,NA,TRBJ2-1,NA,TGTGCCAGCAGTTTATTAAACCGCCACAATGAGCAGTTCTTC,CASSLLNRHNEQFF
TRBV7-2,NA,TRBJ2-1,NA,TGTGCCAGCAGCTTAGGTTGGGGGCCTGGGGAGCAGTTCTTC,CASSLGWGPGEQFF
TRBV28,many,TRBJ2-5,NA,TGTGCCAGCAGTTTTTCAGGGCAAGAGACCCAGTACTTC,CASSFSGQETQYF
TRBV6-5,many,TRBJ1-4,TRBD1,TGTGCCAGCAGCCGGACAGGGGATGAAAAACTGTTTTTT,CASSRTGDEKLFF